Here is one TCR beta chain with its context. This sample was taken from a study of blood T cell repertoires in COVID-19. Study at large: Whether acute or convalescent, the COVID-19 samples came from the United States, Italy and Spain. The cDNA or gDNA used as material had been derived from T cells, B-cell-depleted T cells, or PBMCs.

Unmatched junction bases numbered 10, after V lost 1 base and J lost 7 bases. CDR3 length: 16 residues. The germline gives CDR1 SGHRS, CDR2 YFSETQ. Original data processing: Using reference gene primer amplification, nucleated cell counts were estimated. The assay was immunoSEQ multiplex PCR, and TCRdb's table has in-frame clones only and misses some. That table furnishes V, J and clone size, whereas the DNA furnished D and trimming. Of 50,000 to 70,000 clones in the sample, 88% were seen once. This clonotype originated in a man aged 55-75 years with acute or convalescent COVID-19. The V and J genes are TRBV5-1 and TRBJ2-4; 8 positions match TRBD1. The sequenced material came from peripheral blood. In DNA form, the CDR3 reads TGCGCCAGCAGCTTGCTGGGCCTTCGACAGGGGAACATTCAGTACTTC. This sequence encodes CASSLLGLRQGNIQYF.